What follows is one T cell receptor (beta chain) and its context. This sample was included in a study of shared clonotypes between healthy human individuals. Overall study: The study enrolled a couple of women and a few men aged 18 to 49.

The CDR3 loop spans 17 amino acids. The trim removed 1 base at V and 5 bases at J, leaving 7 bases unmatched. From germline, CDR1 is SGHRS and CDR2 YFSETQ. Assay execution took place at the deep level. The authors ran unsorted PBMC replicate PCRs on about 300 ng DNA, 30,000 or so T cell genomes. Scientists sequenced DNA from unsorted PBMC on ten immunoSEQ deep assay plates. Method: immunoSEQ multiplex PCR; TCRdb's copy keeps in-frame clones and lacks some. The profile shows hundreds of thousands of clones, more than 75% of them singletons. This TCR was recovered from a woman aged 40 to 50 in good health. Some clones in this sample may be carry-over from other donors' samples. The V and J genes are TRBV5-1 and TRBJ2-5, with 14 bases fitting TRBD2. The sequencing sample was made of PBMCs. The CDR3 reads CASSLTGTSGSSETQYF. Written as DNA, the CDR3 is TGCGCCAGCAGCTTGACCGGGACTAGCGGGAGTTCGGAGACCCAGTACTTC.